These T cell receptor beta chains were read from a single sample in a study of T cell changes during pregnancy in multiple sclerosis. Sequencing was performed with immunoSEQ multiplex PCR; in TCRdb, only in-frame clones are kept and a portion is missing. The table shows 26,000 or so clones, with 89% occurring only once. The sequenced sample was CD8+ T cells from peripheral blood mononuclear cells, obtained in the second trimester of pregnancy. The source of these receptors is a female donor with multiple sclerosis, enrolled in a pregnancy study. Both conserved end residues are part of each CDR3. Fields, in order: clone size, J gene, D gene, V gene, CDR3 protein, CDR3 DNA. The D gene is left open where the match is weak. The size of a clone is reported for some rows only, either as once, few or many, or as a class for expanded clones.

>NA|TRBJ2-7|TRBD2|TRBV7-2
CASSLALGRAHEQYF
TGTGCCAGCAGCTTAGCCCTCGGGAGGGCCCACGAGCAGTACTTC
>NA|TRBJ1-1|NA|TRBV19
CASTPGGTEAFF
TGTGCCAGTACCCCCGGGGGCACTGAAGCTTTCTTT
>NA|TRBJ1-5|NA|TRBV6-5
CASSPGVANQPQHF
TGTGCCAGCAGTCCAGGGGTGGCCAATCAGCCCCAGCATTTT
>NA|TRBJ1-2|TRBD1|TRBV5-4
CASSLGGGGYTF
TGTGCCAGCAGCTTGGGAGGGGGCGGCTACACCTTC
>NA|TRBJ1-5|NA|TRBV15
CATSSSWVGNQPQHF
TGTGCCACCAGCTCCTCGTGGGTCGGGAATCAGCCCCAGCATTTT
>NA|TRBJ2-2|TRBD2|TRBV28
CASSRGLAGKSDTGELFF
TGTGCCAGCAGTAGGGGACTAGCGGGAAAGTCGGATACCGGGGAGCTGTTTTTT
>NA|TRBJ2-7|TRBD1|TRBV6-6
CASSYGTADYEQYF
TGTGCCAGCAGTTATGGGACAGCTGATTACGAGCAGTACTTC
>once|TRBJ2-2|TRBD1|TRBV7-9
CASRTGQNTGELFF
TGTGCCAGCAGGACAGGGCAGAACACCGGGGAGCTGTTTTTT
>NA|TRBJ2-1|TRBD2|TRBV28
CASSLTGLADNEQFF
TGTGCCAGCAGTTTAACGGGACTAGCGGACAATGAGCAGTTCTTC
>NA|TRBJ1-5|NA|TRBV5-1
CASSLVPGADQPQHF
TGCGCCAGCAGCTTGGTTCCAGGGGCTGATCAGCCCCAGCATTTT
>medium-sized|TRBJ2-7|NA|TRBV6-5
CASSPSTDYEQYF
TGTGCCAGCAGTCCATCGACAGACTACGAGCAGTACTTC
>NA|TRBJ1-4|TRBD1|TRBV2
CASSDRGQVEKLFF
TGTGCCAGCAGTGATAGGGGGCAGGTTGAAAAACTGTTTTTT
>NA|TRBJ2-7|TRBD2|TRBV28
CASNLPWTSGRRHEQYF
TGTGCCAGCAATCTCCCGTGGACTAGCGGGAGACGCCACGAGCAGTACTTC
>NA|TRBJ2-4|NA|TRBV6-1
CASSGTGYQNIQYF
TGTGCCAGCAGTGGCACAGGTTATCAAAACATTCAGTACTTC
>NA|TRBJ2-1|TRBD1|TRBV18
CASSPGTVPYNEQFF
TGTGCCAGCTCACCCGGGACAGTCCCCTACAATGAGCAGTTCTTC
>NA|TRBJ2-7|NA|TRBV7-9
CASSLPSGLSYEQYF
TGTGCCAGCAGCTTACCCAGCGGTTTGTCCTACGAGCAGTACTTC
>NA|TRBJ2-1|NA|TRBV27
CASRERGGEQFF
TGTGCCAGCAGAGAAAGAGGCGGTGAGCAGTTCTTC
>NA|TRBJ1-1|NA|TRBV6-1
CASSDRVETEAFF
TGTGCCAGCAGTGACAGGGTAGAGACTGAAGCTTTCTTT
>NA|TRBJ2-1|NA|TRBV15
CATSVLRGSYNEQFF
TGTGCCACCAGCGTTTTGAGAGGCTCCTACAATGAGCAGTTCTTC
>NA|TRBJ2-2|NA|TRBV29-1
CSVGGFTGITGELFF
TGCAGCGTTGGGGGATTCACGGGGATCACCGGGGAGCTGTTTTTT
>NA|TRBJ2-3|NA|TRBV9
CASSVGGGNTQYF
TGTGCCAGCAGCGTAGGGGGCGGGAATACGCAGTATTTT
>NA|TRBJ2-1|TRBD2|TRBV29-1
CSVAGTSDPATYNEQFF
TGCAGCGTCGCCGGGACTAGTGATCCAGCGACCTACAATGAGCAGTTCTTC
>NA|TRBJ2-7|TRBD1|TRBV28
CASSGTGSYEQYF
TGTGCCAGCAGTGGGACAGGGAGCTACGAGCAGTACTTC
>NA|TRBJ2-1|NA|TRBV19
CASSMEVGSYNEQFF
TGTGCCAGTAGTATGGAGGTGGGATCCTACAATGAGCAGTTCTTC
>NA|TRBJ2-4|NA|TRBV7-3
CASSQGLGRGAKNIQYF
TGTGCCAGCAGCCAAGGGCTCGGGCGGGGCGCCAAAAACATTCAGTACTTC
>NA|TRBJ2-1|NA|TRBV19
CASSMVGDEQFF
TGTGCCAGTAGTATGGTAGGGGATGAGCAGTTCTTC
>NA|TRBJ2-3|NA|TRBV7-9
CASTDLLRGTDTQYF
TGTGCCAGCACCGATCTCCTTCGGGGAACAGATACGCAGTATTTT
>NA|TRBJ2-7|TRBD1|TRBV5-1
CASSLGQGQVNYEQYF
TGCGCCAGCAGCTTGGGACAGGGACAGGTCAATTACGAGCAGTACTTC
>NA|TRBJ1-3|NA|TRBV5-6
CASSLSLLRNGNTIYF
TGTGCCAGCAGCTTGTCCCTTCTTCGTAATGGAAACACCATATATTTT
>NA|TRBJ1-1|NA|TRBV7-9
CASSPQGARMNTEAFF
TGTGCCAGCAGCCCACAAGGGGCTCGTATGAACACTGAAGCTTTCTTT
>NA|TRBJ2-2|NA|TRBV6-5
CASRDIGGTPGELFF
TGTGCCAGCAGAGACATTGGGGGCACACCCGGGGAGCTGTTTTTT
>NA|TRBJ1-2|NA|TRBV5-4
CASSLMLEGEGYTF
TGTGCCAGCAGCTTGATGTTGGAGGGCGAAGGCTACACCTTC
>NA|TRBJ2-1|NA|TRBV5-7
CASSFYVGGNEQFF
TGTGCCAGCAGCTTCTATGTGGGGGGCAATGAGCAGTTCTTC
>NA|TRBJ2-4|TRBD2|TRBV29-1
CSVVDLWEGQGHIQYF
TGCAGCGTTGTAGATCTGTGGGAGGGCCAAGGTCACATTCAGTACTTC
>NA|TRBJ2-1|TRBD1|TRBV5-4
CASSLGDRGSNEQFF
TGTGCCAGCAGCTTGGGCGACAGGGGATCGAATGAGCAGTTCTTC
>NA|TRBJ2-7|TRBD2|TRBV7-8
CASSTLVLAGSHEQYF
TGTGCCAGCAGCACGCTAGTCCTAGCGGGATCTCACGAGCAGTACTTC
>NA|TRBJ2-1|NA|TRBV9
CASSISSANEQFF
TGTGCCAGCAGTATCTCTAGTGCCAATGAGCAGTTCTTC
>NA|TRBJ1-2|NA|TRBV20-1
CSATPTRGYTF
TGCAGTGCTACCCCCACGAGGGGCTACACCTTC
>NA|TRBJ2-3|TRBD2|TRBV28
CASSLLVSGSLAPTDTQYF
TGTGCCAGCAGTTTACTAGTTAGCGGGAGCCTTGCCCCCACAGATACGCAGTATTTT
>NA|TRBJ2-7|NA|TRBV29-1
CSVVQELSYEQYF
TGCAGCGTTGTACAGGAACTTTCCTACGAGCAGTACTTC
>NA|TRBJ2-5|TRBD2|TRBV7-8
CASSPRAGKETQYF
TGTGCCAGCAGCCCACGAGCGGGAAAAGAGACCCAGTACTTC
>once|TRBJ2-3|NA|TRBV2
CASSETGLFLADTQYF
TGTGCCAGCAGTGAAACTGGGCTCTTTTTGGCAGATACGCAGTATTTT
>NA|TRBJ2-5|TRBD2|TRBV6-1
CASSLTSGSQETQYF
TGTGCCAGCAGTTTGACTAGCGGGAGCCAAGAGACCCAGTACTTC
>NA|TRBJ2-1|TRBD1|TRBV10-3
CAISEALTGLNNEQFF
TGTGCCATCAGTGAGGCCTTGACAGGGCTGAACAATGAGCAGTTCTTC
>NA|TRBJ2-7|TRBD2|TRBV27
CASSSSVASGPGTYEQYF
TGTGCCAGCAGTTCCTCCGTGGCTAGCGGCCCTGGAACCTACGAGCAGTACTTC
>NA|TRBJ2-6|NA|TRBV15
CATSRDQSGANVLTF
TGTGCCACCAGCAGAGATCAATCTGGGGCCAACGTCCTGACTTTC
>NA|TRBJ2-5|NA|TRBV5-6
CASSLVGGEETQYF
TGTGCCAGCAGCTTGGTCGGAGGGGAAGAGACCCAGTACTTC
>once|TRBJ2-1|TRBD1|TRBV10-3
CAISVRTGAHRGTYNEQFF
TGTGCCATCAGTGTCCGGACAGGGGCCCATCGTGGGACCTACAATGAGCAGTTCTTC
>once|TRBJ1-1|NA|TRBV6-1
CASSPGTEAFF
TGTGCCAGCAGTCCCGGGACTGAAGCTTTCTTT
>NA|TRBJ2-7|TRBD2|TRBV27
CASTESGRGRYEQYF
TGTGCCAGCACAGAAAGCGGGAGGGGTAGGTACGAGCAGTACTTC
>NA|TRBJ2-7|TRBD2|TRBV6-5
CASSQREWGWEQYF
TGTGCCAGCTCTCAGCGGGAGTGGGGGTGGGAGCAGTACTTC
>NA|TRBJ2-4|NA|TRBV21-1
CASSNFGRERSKNIQYF
TGTGCCAGCAGCAACTTTGGCCGGGAACGCTCCAAAAACATTCAGTACTTC
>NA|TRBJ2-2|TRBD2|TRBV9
CARRIPGGTGELFF
TGTGCCAGACGCATTCCGGGGGGCACCGGGGAGCTGTTTTTT
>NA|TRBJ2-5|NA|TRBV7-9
CASSPDYLQETQYF
TGTGCCAGCAGCCCGGACTATCTCCAAGAGACCCAGTACTTC
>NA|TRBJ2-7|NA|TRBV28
CASSFPRYEQYF
TGTGCCAGCAGTTTTCCCCGCTACGAGCAGTACTTC
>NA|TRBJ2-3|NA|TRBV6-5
CASSYGPGGTDTQYF
TGTGCCAGCAGTTACGGGCCAGGGGGCACAGATACGCAGTATTTT
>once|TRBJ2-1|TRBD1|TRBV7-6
CASSLGAPDRVPRVNEQFF
TGTGCCAGCAGCTTAGGAGCCCCGGACAGGGTTCCGAGGGTGAATGAGCAGTTCTTC